The clone carrying this T cell receptor (beta chain) was detected ten times or more. As yet, its antigen is unknown. A roughly 9.3 ml volume of fresh peripheral blood provided the PBMCs. The data are from a study of T cells in Graves' hyperthyroidism and ophthalmopathy. About the study: It was at initial diagnosis, before any treatment, that peripheral blood was collected.

The CDR3 is 15 amino acids. The germline V gene encodes CDR1 LNHDA and CDR2 SQIVND (reference sequence). Trimming left V 3 bases short and J 5 bases short, with 16 bases between. Template material for amplifying TCR beta CDR3 regions consisted of RNA transcripts. The TCR CDR3 was amplified in a first-round RT-PCR using the HTBI primer set. One entry per CDR3 protein, called by TCRdb with MiXCR from the multiplex PCR reads. This sample has around 350,000 distinct CDR3 sequences, with approximately 20% found just once. Broader study findings: Also found in blood were most expanded thyroid clonotypes above 0.001.

The V and J genes are TRBV19 and TRBJ1-1; possibly TRBD1 for D (6 bases). The source of this sequence is a woman aged 18 to 35 with Graves' hyperthyroidism. Sequenced input: blood. This CDR3 is CASSMRGGFGTEAFF. The CDR3, as DNA: TGTGCCAGTAGTATGAGGGGGGGATTCGGGACTGAAGCTTTCTTT. The whole variable domain, filled in from reference TRBV19 and TRBJ1-1, reads DGGITQSPKYLFRKEGQNVTLSCEQNLNHDAMYWYRQDPGQGLRLIYYSQIVNDFQKGDIAEGYSVSREKKESFPLTVTSAQKNPTAFYLCASSMRGGFGTEAFFGQGTRLTVV.